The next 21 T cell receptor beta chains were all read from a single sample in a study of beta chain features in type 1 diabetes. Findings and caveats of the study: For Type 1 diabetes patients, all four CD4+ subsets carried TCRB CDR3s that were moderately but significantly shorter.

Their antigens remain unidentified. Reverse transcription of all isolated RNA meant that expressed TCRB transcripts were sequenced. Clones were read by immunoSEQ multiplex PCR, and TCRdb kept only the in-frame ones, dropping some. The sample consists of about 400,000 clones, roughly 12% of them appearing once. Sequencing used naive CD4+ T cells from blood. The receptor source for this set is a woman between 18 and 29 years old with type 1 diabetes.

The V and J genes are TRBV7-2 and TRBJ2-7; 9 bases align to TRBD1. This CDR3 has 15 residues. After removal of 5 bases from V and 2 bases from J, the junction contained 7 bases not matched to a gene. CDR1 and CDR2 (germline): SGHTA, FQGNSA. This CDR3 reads CASSPSGQGPYEQYF. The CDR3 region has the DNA TGTGCCAGCAGCCCCTCCGGACAGGGGCCCTACGAGCAGTACTTC. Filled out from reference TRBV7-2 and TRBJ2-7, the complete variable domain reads GAGVSQSPSNKVTEKGKDVELRCDPISGHTALYWYRQSLGQGLEFLIYFQGNSAPDKSGLPSDRFSAERTGGSVSTLTIQRTQQEDSAVYLCASSPSGQGPYEQYFGPGTRLTVT.

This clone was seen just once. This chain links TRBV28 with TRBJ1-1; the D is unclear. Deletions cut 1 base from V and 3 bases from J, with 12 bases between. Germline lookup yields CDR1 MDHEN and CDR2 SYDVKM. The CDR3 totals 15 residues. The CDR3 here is CASSLSAPRDTEAFF. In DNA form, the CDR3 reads TGTGCCAGCAGTTTATCCGCCCCTCGGGACACTGAAGCTTTCTTT.

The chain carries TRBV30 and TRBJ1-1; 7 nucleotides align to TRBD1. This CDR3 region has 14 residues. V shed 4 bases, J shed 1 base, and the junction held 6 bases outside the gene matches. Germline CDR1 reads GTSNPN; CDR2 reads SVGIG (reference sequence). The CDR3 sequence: CAWNLGQANTEAFF. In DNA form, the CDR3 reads TGTGCCTGGAATCTCGGACAGGCGAACACTGAAGCTTTCTTT.

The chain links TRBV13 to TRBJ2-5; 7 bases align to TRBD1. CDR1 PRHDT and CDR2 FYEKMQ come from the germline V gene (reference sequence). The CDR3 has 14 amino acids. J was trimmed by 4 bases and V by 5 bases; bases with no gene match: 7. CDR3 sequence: CASSRDRGGETQYF. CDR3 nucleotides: TGTGCCAGCAGCCGGGACAGAGGGGGAGAGACCCAGTACTTC.

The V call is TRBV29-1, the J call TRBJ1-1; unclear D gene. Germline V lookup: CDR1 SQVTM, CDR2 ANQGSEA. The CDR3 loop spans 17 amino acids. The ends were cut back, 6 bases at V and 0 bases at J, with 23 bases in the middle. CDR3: CSVGRDARGWVNTEAFF. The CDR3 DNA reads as TGCAGCGTGGGGAGAGATGCCCGGGGTTGGGTGAACACTGAAGCTTTCTTT.

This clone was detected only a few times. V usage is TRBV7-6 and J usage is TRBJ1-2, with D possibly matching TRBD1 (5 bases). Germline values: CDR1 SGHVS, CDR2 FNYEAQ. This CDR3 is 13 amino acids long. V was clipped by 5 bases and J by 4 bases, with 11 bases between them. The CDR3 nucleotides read TGTGCCAGCAGCCCCCGACAGCCCTATGGCTACACCTTC. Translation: CASSPRQPYGYTF.

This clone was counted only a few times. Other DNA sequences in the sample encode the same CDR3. In DNA form, the CDR3 reads TGTGCCAGCAGCTTAGCGGCCTCTTACGAGCAGTACTTC. Protein product: CASSLAASYEQYF. V and J are TRBV7-9 and TRBJ2-7, with no clear D. The CDR3 contains 13 residues. Per the germline V gene, CDR1 is SEHNR and CDR2 is FQNEAQ (reference sequence). Trimming cost V 0 bases and J 4 bases, with 7 bases left between them. The whole variable domain, filled in from reference TRBV7-9 and TRBJ2-7, reads DTGVSQNPRHKITKRGQNVTFRCDPISEHNRLYWYRQTLGQGPEFLTYFQNEAQLEKSRLLSDRFSAERPKGSFSTLEIQRTEQGDSAMYLCASSLAASYEQYFGPGTRLTVT.

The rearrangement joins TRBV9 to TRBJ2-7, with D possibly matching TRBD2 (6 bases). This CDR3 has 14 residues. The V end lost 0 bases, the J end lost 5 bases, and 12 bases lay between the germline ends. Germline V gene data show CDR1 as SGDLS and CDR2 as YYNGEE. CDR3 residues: CASSVGGTPHEQYF. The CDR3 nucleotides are TGTGCCAGCAGCGTAGGGGGGACTCCCCACGAGCAGTACTTC.

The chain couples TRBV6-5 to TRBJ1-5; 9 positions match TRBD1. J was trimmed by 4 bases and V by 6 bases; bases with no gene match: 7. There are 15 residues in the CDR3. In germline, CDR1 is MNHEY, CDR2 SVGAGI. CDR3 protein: CASSGQGNGNQPQHF. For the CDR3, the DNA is TGTGCCAGCAGCGGACAGGGGAACGGGAATCAGCCCCAGCATTTT.

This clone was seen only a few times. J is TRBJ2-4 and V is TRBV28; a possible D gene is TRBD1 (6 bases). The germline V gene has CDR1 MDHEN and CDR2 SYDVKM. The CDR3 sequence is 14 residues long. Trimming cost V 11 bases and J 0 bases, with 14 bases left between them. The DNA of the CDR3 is TGTGCCCCAGGACAGAAATTAGCCAAAAACATTCAGTACTTC. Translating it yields CAPGQKLAKNIQYF.

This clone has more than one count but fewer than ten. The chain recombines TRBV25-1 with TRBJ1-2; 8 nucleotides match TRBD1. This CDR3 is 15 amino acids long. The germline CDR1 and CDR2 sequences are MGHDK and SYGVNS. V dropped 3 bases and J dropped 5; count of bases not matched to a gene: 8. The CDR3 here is CASSEGTGGNYGYTF. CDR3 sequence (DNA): TGTGCCAGCAGTGAGGGGACAGGAGGCAATTATGGCTACACCTTC.

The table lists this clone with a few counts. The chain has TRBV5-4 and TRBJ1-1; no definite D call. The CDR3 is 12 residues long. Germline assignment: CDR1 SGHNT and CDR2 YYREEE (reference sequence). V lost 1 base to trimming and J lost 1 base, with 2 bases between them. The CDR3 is CASSLQNTEAFF. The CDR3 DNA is TGTGCCAGCAGCTTGCAGAACACTGAAGCTTTCTTT.

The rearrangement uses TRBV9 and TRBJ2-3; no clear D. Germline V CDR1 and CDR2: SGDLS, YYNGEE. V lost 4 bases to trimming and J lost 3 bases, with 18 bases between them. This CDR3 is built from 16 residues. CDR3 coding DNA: TGTGCCAGCAGCCCAGCGCGAGGCGGCCGGACAGATACGCAGTATTTT. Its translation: CASSPARGGRTDTQYF.

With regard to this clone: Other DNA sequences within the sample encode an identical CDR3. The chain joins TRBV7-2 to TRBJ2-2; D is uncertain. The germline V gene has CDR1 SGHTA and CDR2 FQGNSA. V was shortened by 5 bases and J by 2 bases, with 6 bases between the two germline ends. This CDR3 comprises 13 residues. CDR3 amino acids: CASSSLNTGELFF. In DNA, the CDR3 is TGTGCCAGCAGCAGCCTCAACACCGGGGAGCTGTTTTTT. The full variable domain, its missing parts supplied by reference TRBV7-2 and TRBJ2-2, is GAGVSQSPSNKVTEKGKDVELRCDPISGHTALYWYRQSLGQGLEFLIYFQGNSAPDKSGLPSDRFSAERTGGSVSTLTIQRTQQEDSAVYLCASSSLNTGELFFGEGSRLTVL.

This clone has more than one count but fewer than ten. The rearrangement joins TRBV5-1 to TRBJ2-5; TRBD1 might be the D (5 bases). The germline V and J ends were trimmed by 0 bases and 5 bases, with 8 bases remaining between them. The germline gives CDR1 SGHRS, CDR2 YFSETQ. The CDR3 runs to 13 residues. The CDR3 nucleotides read TGCGCCAGCAGCTTGGCAGGGCTGGAGACCCAGTACTTC. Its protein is CASSLAGLETQYF. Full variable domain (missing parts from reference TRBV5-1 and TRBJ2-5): KAGVTQTPRYLIKTRGQQVTLSCSPISGHRSVSWYQQTPGQGLQFLFEYFSETQRNKGNFPGRFSGRQFSNSRSEMNVSTLELGDSALYLCASSLAGLETQYFGPGTRLLVL.

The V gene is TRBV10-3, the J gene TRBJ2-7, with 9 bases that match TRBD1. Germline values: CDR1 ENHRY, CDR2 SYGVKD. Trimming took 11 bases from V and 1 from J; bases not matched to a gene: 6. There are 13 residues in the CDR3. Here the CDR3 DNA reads TGTGCCCGCCGGACAGGGGAATCCTACGAGCAGTACTTC. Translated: CARRTGESYEQYF.

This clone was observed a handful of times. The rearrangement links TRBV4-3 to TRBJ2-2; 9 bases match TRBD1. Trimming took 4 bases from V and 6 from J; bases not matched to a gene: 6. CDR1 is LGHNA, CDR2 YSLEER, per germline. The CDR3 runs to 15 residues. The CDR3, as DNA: TGCGCCAGCAGCCCGAGGGACAGGGCGGCCGGGGAGCTGTTTTTT. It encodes CASSPRDRAAGELFF.

As DNA, the CDR3 is TGTGCCAGCAGCGTGGGACAGGGAAAGGCTGGAAACACCATATATTTT. Translated: CASSVGQGKAGNTIYF. V is TRBV7-9 and J is TRBJ1-3; 9 bases match TRBD1. V lost 5 bases to trimming and J lost 2 bases; unmatched junction nucleotides: 7. The CDR3 loop spans 16 amino acids. From germline, CDR1 is SEHNR and CDR2 FQNEAQ (reference sequence).

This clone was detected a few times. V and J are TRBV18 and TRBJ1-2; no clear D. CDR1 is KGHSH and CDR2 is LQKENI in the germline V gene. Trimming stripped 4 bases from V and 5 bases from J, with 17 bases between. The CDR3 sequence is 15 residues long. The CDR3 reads CASSLNVRAAYGYTF. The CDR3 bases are TGTGCCAGCTCACTCAACGTGAGGGCGGCGTATGGCTACACCTTC. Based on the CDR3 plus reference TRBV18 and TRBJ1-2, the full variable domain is NAGVMQNPRHLVRRRGQEARLRCSPMKGHSHVYWYRQLPEEGLKFMVYLQKENIIDESGMPKERFSAEFPKEGPSILRIQQVVRGDSAAYFCASSLNVRAAYGYTFGSGTRLTVV.

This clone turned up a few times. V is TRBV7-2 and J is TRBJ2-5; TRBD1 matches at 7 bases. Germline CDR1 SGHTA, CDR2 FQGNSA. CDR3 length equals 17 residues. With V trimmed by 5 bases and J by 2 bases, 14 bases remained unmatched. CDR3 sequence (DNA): TGTGCCAGCAGCCCGTTGGTTGTAGCGACAGGGCAAGAGACCCAGTACTTC. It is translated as CASSPLVVATGQETQYF.

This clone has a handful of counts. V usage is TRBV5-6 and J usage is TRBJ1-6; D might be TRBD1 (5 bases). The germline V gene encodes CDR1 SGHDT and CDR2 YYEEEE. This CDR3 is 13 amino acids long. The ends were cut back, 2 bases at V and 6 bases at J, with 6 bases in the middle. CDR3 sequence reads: CASSFRVNSPLHF. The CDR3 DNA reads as TGTGCCAGCAGCTTCAGGGTTAATTCACCCCTCCACTTT.